This section outlines one TCR beta chain sequence together with its context. Its cognate antigen is unknown. The data were obtained in a study of OX40 agonist ivuxolimab in advanced cancers. Overall study results and limits: At 0.1 to 3.0 mg/kg and by week 6, CD4+ and CD8+ T cells in the blood had expanded clonally. In general, CD8+ T cells held more expanded clones than CD4+ did, on average.

The CDR3 is 12 amino acids. Germline V gives CDR1 MNHEY, CDR2 SVGAGI. V was pared by 7 bases and J by 8 bases, with 15 bases between. Autoimmune disease history or systemic immunosuppression led to patient exclusion. Libraries were prepared by immunoSEQ multiplex PCR; TCRdb keeps only in-frame clonotypes and omits some of them. The sample yields tens of thousands of clones, more than 70% seen once. The V gene is TRBV6-5, the J gene TRBJ2-7, with D unresolved. This receptor was identified in an adult with an advanced solid tumor such as melanoma, head and neck, liver or kidney cancer. The sequencing used CD4+ or CD8+ T cells sorted from blood, collected in a trial of the OX40 agonist ivuxolimab. CDR3 loop: CASNLGASQQYF. The CDR3 region has the DNA TGTGCCAGCAACCTAGGAGCGTCTCAGCAGTACTTC.